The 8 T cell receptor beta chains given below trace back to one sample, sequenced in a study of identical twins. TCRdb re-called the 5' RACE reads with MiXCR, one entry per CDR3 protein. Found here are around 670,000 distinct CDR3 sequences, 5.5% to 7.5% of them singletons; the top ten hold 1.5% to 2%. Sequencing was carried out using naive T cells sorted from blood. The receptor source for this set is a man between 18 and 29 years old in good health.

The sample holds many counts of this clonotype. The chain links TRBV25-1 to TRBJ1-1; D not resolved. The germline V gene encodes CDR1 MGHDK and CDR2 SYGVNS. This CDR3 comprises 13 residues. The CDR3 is CASGTTMNTEAFF. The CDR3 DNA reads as TGTGCGTCCGGAACTACCATGAACACTGAAGCTTTCTTT.

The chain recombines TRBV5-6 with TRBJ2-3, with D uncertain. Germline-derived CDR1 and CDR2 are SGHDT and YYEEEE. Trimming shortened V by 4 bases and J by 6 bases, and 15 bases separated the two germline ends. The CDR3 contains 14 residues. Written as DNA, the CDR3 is TGTGCCAGCAGCCCGACTGGAACCGAGGATACGCAGTATTTT. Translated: CASSPTGTEDTQYF.

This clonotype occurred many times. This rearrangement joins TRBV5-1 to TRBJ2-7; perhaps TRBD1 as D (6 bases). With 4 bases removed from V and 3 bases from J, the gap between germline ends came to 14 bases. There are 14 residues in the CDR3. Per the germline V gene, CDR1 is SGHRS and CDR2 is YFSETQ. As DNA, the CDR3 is TGCGCCAGCAGCCCAATGGGGACAAACTACGAGCAGTACTTC. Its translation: CASSPMGTNYEQYF.

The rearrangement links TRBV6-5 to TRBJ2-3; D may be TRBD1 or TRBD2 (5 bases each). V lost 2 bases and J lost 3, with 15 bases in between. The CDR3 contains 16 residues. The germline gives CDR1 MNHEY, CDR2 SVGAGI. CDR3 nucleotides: TGTGCCAGCAGTTACACCCGAGGGGCTCCTACAGATACGCAGTATTTT. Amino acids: CASSYTRGAPTDTQYF.

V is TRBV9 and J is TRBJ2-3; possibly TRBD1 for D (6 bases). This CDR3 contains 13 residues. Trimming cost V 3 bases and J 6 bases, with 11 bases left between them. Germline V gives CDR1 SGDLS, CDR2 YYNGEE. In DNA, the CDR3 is TGTGCCAGCAGCGGAGGACAGATGGATACGCAGTATTTT. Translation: CASSGGQMDTQYF.

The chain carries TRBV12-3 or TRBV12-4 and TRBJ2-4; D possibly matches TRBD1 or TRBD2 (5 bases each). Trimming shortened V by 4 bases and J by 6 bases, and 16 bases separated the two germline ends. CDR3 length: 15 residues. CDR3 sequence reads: CASSSIAGTRNIQYF. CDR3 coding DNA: TGTGCCAGCAGTTCCATTGCCGGGACGAGAAACATTCAGTACTTC.

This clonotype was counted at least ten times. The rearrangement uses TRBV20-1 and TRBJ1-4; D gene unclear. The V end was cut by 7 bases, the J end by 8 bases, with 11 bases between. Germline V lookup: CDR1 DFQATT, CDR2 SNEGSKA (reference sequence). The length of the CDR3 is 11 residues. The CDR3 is CSVDDAEKLFF. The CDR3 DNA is TGCAGTGTTGACGACGCGGAAAAACTGTTTTTT.

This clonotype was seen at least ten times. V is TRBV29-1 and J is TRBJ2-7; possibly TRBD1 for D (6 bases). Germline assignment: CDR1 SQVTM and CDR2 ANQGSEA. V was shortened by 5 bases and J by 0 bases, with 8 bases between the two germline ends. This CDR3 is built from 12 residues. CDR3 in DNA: TGCAGCGTTTTGGACAGCTCCTACGAGCAGTACGTC. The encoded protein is CSVLDSSYEQYV.